Given below is one T cell receptor beta chain in context. This entry comes from a study of blood T cells in healthy people across ages. Across the whole study: Every two T cells gave about one barcoded beta molecule via template switching.

V lost 3 bases to trimming and J lost 9 bases, with 9 bases between them. CDR3 length: 11 residues. The germline V gene has CDR1 MGHDK and CDR2 SYGVNS. Next came a second PCR, run for about 7 to 12 cycles, which used a sample-barcoded 5' primer along with a J-beta primer mix. Each cDNA molecule, via a template-switch adaptor with 12 random nucleotides, was tagged. Any given sample supplied a minimum of 2.5 million CDR3-containing paired-end reads. One entry per CDR3 protein, called by TCRdb with MiXCR from the 5' RACE reads. The sample lists 1,500,000 or so distinct CDR3 sequences; almost 60% were seen once.

Specimen: blood. V is TRBV25-1 and J is TRBJ2-7; D uncertain. The sequence was collected from a man between 18 and 29 years old in good health. CDR3 amino acids: CASSDFVLQYF. The CDR3 region has the DNA TGTGCCAGCAGTGATTTCGTGTTGCAGTACTTC.